The rows below give T cell receptor beta chains drawn from one sample of a study of PD-L1 blockade in urothelial cancer. The data were produced by immunoSEQ multiplex PCR, yet TCRdb's version contains in-frame clones alone and is incomplete. Of 75,000 to 100,000 clones listed, approximately 87% are singletons. The sequenced sample was PBMCs, obtained around atezolizumab (anti-PD-L1) treatment. The receptor source for this set is a man in his 70s with urothelial cancer. Each CDR3 is given with its conserved first and last residue. A D gene is named only where the DNA matches it firmly. The size of a clone is reported for some rows only, either as once, few or many, or as a class for expanded clones.

NA NA TRBJ1-4 TRBV27 CASSLSQRGLTNEKLFF TGTGCCAGCAGTTTATCACAAAGGGGACTGACTAATGAAAAACTGTTTTTT
NA TRBD1 TRBJ1-5 TRBV9 CASGQENQPQHF TGTGCCAGCGGACAGGAGAATCAGCCCCAGCATTTT
NA NA TRBJ1-2 TRBV7-9 CASSAQGITGYTF TGTGCCAGCAGCGCACAGGGAATAACTGGCTACACCTTC
NA NA TRBJ2-5 TRBV11-2 CASSLGGGRQETQYF TGTGCCAGCAGCTTAGGTGGCGGGCGCCAAGAGACCCAGTACTTC
once NA TRBJ2-3 TRBV6-5 CASSKGTSTDTQYF TGTGCCAGCAGCAAGGGGACTAGCACAGATACGCAGTATTTT
NA TRBD1 TRBJ2-1 TRBV5-1 CASSFAGTGGYNEQFF TGCGCCAGCAGCTTTGCCGGGACAGGGGGATACAATGAGCAGTTCTTC
NA TRBD1 TRBJ2-7 TRBV5-5 CASSPGTGVEQYF TGTGCCAGCAGCCCCGGGACAGGGGTCGAGCAGTACTTC
NA NA TRBJ1-5 TRBV10-2 CASSAPETINQPQHF TGCGCCAGCAGTGCCCCCGAGACAATTAATCAGCCCCAGCATTTT
once TRBD1 TRBJ2-1 TRBV29-1 CSVGEDRARNEQFF TGCAGCGTTGGAGAGGACAGGGCAAGAAATGAGCAGTTCTTC
NA TRBD1 TRBJ2-7 TRBV18 CASSPTGGPYEQYF TGTGCCAGCTCACCCACAGGGGGTCCCTACGAGCAGTACTTC